This T cell receptor (beta chain) emerged from a study of T cells in Graves' hyperthyroidism and ophthalmopathy. Across the study: Peripheral blood was drawn at first diagnosis, prior to all treatment.

RNA transcripts were the template for amplifying TCR beta CDR3 regions. First-round RT-PCR with HTBI primers amplified the TCR CDR3 region. TCRdb re-derived calls from the multiplex PCR reads in MiXCR, one entry per CDR3 protein. This sample has hundreds of thousands of distinct CDR3 sequences, with approximately 15% found just once. Unmatched junction bases numbered 4, after V lost 2 bases and J lost 1 base. This CDR3 has 15 amino acids. Germline CDR1 reads SGHRS; CDR2 reads YFSETQ. With duration under 3 months, ophthalmopathy was active: Clinical Activity Score at least 3, NOSPECS at least 4. Researchers barred patients who had uncontrolled infection, other autoimmune disease, pregnancy or lactation. The PBMCs studied were ones that came from about 10 ml fresh peripheral blood. This clonotype was recorded many times.

The sequenced material came from blood. This receptor was identified in a man in his late teens or twenties with Graves' ophthalmopathy. The gene calls are TRBV5-1 and TRBJ1-2; 8 bases fit TRBD1. This CDR3 is CASSLITGGNYGYTF. In DNA form, the CDR3 reads TGCGCCAGCAGCTTAATTACAGGGGGTAACTATGGCTACACCTTC.